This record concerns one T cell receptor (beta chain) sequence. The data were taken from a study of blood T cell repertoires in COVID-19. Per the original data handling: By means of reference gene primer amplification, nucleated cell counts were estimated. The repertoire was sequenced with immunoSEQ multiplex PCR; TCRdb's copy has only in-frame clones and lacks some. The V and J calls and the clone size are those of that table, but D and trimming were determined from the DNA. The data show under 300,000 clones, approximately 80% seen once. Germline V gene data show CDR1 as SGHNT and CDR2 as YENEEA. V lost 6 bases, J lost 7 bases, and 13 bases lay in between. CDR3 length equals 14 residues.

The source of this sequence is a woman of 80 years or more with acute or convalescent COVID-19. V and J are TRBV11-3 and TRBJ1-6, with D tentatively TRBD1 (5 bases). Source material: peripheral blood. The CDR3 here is CASSTGKSNSPLHF. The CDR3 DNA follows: TGTGCCAGCAGTACAGGAAAATCGAATTCACCCCTCCACTTT.